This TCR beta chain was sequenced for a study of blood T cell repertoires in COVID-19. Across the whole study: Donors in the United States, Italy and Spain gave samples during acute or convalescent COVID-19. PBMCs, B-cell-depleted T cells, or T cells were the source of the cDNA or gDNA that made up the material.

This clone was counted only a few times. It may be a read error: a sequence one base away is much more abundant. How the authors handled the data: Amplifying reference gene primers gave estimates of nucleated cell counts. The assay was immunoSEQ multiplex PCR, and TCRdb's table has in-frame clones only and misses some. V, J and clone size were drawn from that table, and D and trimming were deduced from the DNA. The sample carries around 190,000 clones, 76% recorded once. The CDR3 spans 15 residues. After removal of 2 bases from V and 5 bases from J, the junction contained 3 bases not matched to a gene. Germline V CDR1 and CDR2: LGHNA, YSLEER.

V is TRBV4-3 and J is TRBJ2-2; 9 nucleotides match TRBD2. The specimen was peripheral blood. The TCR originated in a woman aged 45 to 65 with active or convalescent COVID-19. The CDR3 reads CASSQTRGGTGELFF. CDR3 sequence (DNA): TGCGCCAGCAGCCAAACGCGGGGGGGGACCGGGGAGCTGTTTTTT.